This T cell receptor (beta chain) is drawn from a study of vaccination and CD4 T cells after COVID-19. Only a few counts were recorded for this clonotype. The target antigen is unknown. CDR1 is GTSNPN, CDR2 SVGIG, per germline (reference sequence). Trimming removed 0 bases at V and 4 bases at J, with 15 bases between. CDR3 length equals 15 residues. Treatment noted: approximately 11-day PBMC culture with coronavirus spike peptide pools or control peptides (ViraFEST assay). Cultured CD4+ T-cell DNA underwent Oncomine TCR Beta short-read sequencing. In TCRdb, the PCR reads were re-called with MiXCR into one record per CDR3 protein. The table has approximately 4,100 distinct CDR3 sequences, around 21% seen once; the top ten hold under 30%.

The chain has TRBV30 and TRBJ1-2, with a weak D call TRBD1 (6 bases). The source of this sequence is a human donor who had recovered from COVID-19. The sequencing sample was made of CD4+ T cells from blood, cultured in vitro. In DNA form, the CDR3 reads TGTGCCTGGAGTGTACCAACAGGGAGCCCCTATGGCTACACCTTC. This codes for CAWSVPTGSPYGYTF.